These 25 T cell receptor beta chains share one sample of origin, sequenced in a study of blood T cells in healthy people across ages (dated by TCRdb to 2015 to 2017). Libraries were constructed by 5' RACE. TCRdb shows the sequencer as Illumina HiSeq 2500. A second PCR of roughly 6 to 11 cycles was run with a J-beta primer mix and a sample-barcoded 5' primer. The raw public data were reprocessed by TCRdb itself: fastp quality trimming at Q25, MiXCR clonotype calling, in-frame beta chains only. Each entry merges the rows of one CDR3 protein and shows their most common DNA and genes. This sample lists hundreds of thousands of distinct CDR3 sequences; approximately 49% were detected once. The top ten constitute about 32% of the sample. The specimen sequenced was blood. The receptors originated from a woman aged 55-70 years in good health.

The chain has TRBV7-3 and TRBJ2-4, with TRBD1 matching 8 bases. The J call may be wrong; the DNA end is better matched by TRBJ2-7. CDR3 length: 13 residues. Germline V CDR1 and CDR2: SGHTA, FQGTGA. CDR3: CASSRQGYGEQYF. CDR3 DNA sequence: TGTGCCAGCAGCCGACAGGGGTATGGCGAGCAGTACTTC.

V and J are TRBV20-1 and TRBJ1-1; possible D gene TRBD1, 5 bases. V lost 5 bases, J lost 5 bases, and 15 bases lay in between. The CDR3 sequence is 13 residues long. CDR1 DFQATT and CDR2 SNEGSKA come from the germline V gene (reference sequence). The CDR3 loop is CSAPARGRTEAFF. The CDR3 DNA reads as TGCAGTGCTCCGGCTCGGGGACGAACTGAAGCTTTCTTT.

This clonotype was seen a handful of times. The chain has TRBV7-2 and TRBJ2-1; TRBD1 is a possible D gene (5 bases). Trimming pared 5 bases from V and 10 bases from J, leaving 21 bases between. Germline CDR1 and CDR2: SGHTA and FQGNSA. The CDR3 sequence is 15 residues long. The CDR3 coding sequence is TGTGCCAGCAGCCTCGCTCGGACCCAGGGTTACGAGCAGTTCTTC. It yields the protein CASSLARTQGYEQFF.

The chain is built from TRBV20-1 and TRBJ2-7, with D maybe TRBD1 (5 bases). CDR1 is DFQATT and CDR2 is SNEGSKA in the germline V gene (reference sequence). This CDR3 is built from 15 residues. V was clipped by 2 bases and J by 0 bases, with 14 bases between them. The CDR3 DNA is TGCAGTGCTAGACCCCGTGTTGGGGCCTCCTACGAGCAGTACTTC. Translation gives CSARPRVGASYEQYF.

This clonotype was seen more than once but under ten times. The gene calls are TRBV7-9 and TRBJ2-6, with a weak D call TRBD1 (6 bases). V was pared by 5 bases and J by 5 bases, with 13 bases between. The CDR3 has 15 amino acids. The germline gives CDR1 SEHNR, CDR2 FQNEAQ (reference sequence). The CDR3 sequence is CASSRQVVRANVLTF. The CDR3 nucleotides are TGTGCCAGCAGCAGACAGGTCGTCCGGGCCAACGTCCTGACTTTC.

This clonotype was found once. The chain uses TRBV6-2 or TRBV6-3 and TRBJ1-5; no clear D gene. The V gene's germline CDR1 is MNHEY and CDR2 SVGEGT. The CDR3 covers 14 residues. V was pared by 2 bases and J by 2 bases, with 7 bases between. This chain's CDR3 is CASSYLSGNQPQHF. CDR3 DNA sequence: TGTGCCAGCAGTTACCTTTCGGGCAATCAGCCCCAGCATTTT.

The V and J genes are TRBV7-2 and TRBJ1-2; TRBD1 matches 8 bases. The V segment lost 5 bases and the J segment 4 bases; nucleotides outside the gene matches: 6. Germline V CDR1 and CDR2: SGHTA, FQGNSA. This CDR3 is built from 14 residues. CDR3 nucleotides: TGTGCCAGCAGCGTTGGACAGGGACCCTATGGCTACACCTTC. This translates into CASSVGQGPYGYTF.

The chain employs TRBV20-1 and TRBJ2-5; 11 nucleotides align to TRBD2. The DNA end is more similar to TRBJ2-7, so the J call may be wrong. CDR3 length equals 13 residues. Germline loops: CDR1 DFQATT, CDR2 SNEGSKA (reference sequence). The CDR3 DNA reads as TGCGGTAGCGGGAGGGCCTTCGACAGCGAGCAGTACTTC. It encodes CGSGRAFDSEQYF.

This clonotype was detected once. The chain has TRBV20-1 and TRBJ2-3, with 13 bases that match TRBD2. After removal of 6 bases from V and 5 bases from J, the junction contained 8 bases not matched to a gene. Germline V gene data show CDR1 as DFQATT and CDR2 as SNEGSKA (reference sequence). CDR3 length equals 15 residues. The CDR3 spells CSANGLAGVVDTQYF. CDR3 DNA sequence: TGCAGTGCAAATGGACTAGCGGGAGTCGTAGATACGCAGTATTTT.

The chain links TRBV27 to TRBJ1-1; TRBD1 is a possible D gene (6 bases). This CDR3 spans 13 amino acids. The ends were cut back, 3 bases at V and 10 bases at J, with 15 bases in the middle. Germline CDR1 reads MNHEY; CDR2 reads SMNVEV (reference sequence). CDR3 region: CASSFQWGARAFF. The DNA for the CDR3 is TGTGCCAGCAGTTTCCAGTGGGGGGCGAGAGCTTTCTTT.

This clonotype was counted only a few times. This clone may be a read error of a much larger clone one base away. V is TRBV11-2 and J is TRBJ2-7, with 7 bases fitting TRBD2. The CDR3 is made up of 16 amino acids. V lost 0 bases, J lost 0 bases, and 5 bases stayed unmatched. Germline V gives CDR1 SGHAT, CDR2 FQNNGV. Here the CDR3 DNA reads TGTGCCAGCAGCTTAGATAGGAGCGGGACCTCCTACGAGCAGTACTTC. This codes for CASSLDRSGTSYEQYF.

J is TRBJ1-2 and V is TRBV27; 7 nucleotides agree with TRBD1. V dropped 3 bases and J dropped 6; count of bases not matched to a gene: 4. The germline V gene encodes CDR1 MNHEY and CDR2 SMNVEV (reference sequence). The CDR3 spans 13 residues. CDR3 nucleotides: TGTGCCAGCAGTTTTCGGGACAGAAATGGCTACACCTTC. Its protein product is CASSFRDRNGYTF.

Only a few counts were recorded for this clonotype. CDR3 protein: CSAPPDRAPYEQYF. CDR3 in DNA: TGCAGTGCACCGCCTGACAGGGCGCCCTACGAGCAGTACTTC. The chain is built from TRBV20-1 and TRBJ2-7, with 7 bases lining up with TRBD1. V gave up 6 bases and J gave up 2 bases; unmatched junction bases: 10. The germline CDR1 and CDR2 sequences are DFQATT and SNEGSKA (reference sequence). The length of the CDR3 is 14 residues.

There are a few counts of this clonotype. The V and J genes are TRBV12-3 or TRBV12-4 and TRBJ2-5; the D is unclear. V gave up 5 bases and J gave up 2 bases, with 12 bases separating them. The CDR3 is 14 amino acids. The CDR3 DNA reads TGTGCCAGCAGTCTAGACCATACTCAAGAGACCCAGTACTTC. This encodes CASSLDHTQETQYF.

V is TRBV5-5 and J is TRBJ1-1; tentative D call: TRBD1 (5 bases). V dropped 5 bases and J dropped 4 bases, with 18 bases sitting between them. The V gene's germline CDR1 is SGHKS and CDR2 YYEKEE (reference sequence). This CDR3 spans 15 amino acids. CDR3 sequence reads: CASRKGVQGGTEAFF. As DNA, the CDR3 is TGTGCCAGCAGGAAAGGAGTTCAGGGTGGCACTGAAGCTTTCTTT.

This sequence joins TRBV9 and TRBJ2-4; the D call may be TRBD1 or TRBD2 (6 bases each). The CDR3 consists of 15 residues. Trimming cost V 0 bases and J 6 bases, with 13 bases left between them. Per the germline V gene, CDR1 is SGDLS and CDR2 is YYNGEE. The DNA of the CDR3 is TGTGCCAGCAGCGTAGATGGGGGGCTGCGAAACATTCAGTACTTC. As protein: CASSVDGGLRNIQYF.

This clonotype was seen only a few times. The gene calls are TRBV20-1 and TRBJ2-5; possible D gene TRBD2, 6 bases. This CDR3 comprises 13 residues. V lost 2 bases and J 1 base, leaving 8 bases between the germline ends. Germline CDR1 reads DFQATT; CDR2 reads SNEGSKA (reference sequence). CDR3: CSARLAVQETQYF. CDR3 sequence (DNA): TGCAGTGCTAGATTAGCGGTCCAAGAGACCCAGTACTTC.

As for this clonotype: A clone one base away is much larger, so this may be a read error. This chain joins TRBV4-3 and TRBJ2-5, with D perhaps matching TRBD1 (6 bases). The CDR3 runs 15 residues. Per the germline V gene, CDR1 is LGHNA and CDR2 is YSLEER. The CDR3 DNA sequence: TGCGCCAACAGCCAAGGTTACAGGGACCAAGAGACCCAGTACTTC. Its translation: CANSQGYRDQETQYF.

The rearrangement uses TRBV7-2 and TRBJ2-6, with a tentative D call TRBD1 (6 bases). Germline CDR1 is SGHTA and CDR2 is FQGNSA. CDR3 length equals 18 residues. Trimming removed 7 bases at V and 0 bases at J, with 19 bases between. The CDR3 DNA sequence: TGTGCCAGCACCACTGTAAGGGGGTTACTCTCTGGGGCCAACGTCCTGACTTTC. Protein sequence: CASTTVRGLLSGANVLTF.

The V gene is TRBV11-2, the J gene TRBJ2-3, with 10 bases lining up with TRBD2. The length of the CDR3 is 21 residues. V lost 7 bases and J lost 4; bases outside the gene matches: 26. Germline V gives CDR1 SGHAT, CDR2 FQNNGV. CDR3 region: CASILRGPRAGGPRGADTQYF. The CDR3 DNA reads TGTGCCAGCATTCTACGGGGGCCGAGAGCGGGAGGGCCAAGAGGGGCAGATACGCAGTATTTT.

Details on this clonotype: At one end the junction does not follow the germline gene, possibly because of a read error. CDR3 DNA: TGTGCCTGCAGTCCTCAGGGACTAGCGGCGCTATCAACGGGAGGGGTAGGTGAGCAGTACTTC. Protein: CACSPQGLAALSTGGVGEQYF. The rearrangement uses TRBV28 and TRBJ2-5, with 11 bases aligning to TRBD2. This CDR3 region has 21 residues. CDR1 is MDHEN, CDR2 SYDVKM, per germline.

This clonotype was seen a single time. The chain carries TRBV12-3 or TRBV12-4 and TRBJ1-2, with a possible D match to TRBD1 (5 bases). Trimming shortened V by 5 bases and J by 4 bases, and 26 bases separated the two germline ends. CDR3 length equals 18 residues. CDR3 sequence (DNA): TGTGCCAGCAGTACCGACAGTCTCGGTGAAAACATGGTCTATGGCTACACCTTC. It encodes CASSTDSLGENMVYGYTF.

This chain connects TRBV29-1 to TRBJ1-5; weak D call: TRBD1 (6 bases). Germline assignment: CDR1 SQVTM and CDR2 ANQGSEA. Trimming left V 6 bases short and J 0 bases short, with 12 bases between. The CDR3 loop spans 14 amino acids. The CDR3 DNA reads TGCAGCGTCACCCAGGGGAATAGCAATCAGCCCCAGCATTTT. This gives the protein CSVTQGNSNQPQHF.

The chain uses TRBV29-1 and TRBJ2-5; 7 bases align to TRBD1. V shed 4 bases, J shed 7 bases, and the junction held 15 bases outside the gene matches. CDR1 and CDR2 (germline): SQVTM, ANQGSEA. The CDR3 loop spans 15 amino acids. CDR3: CSVGTGTDNPGTQYF. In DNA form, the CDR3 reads TGCAGCGTTGGAACGGGGACAGACAATCCTGGGACCCAGTACTTC.

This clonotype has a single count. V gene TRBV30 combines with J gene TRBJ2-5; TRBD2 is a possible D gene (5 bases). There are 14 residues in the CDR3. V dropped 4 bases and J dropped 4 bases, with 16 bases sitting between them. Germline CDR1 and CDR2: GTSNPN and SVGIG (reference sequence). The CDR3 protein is CAWNVITGIETQYF. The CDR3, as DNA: TGTGCCTGGAATGTAATTACGGGAATAGAGACCCAGTACTTC. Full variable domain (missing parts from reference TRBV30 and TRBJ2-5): SQTIHQWPATLVQPVGSPLSLECTVEGTSNPNLYWYRQAAGRGLQLLFYSVGIGQISSEVPQNLSASRPQDRQFILSSKKLLLSDSGFYLCAWNVITGIETQYFGPGTRLLVL.